This T cell receptor (beta chain) was sequenced in a study of blood T cell repertoires in COVID-19. Across the whole study: Specimens from acute and convalescent COVID-19 originated in the United States, Italy and Spain. PBMCs, B-cell-depleted T cells, or T cells provided the cDNA or gDNA that made up the material.

The trim removed 6 bases at V and 5 bases at J, leaving 7 bases unmatched. Germline V gene data show CDR1 as MNHEY and CDR2 as SVGAGI. The CDR3 loop spans 15 amino acids. Per the study methods: Reference gene primer amplification gave nucleated cell count estimates. Only in-frame clones appear in the TCRdb table, and some are missing; sequencing was by immunoSEQ multiplex PCR. The V and J calls and clone size were taken over from that table, and D and trimming were inferred from the DNA. The repertoire has roughly 200,000 clones, approximately 85% of them found once; the top ten carry just under 8.5%.

The V gene is TRBV6-5, the J gene TRBJ1-5; 10 bases fit TRBD1. The sequence was obtained from a woman in her fifties or sixties with acute or convalescent COVID-19. The sequenced sample consisted of peripheral blood. CDR3 amino acids: CASRPDRGRDQPQHF. In nucleotides, the CDR3 is TGTGCCAGCAGACCAGACAGGGGGCGAGATCAGCCCCAGCATTTT.